Following are 25 T cell receptor beta chains from one sample sequenced in a study of cytomegalovirus exposure and HLA in healthy donors. In the PCR, 60 Vbeta and 13 Jbeta primers were used. Here immunoSEQ multiplex PCR was the method, and the copy in TCRdb shows in-frame clones only, minus some. The table lists approximately 200,000 clones, roughly 77% of them singletons. Sequencing was done on a sample of PBMCs. These receptors were obtained from a woman in her twenties or thirties in good health and CMV-seropositive.

The chain carries TRBV5-6 and TRBJ2-6; 7 nucleotides align to TRBD1. This CDR3 has 16 residues. J was trimmed by 5 bases and V by 0 bases; bases with no gene match: 5. The germline gives CDR1 SGHDT, CDR2 YYEEEE. DNA of the CDR3: TGTGCCAGCAGCTTGGCAGGGGGACCCTGGGCCAACGTCCTGACTTTC. It translates to CASSLAGGPWANVLTF.

This chain joins TRBV9 and TRBJ2-6; D is uncertain. V lost 2 bases and J lost 0, with 9 bases in between. CDR1 and CDR2 from the germline V gene are SGDLS and YYNGEE. This CDR3 has 16 residues. The CDR3, as DNA: TGTGCCAGCAGCGTCCTCACGAGCTCTGGGGCCAACGTCCTGACTTTC. It encodes CASSVLTSSGANVLTF.

V and J are TRBV7-9 and TRBJ2-5; TRBD1 is a possible D gene (6 bases). The germline V gene has CDR1 SEHNR and CDR2 FQNEAQ (reference sequence). This CDR3 has 14 amino acids. V was trimmed by 6 bases and J by 1 base, leaving 12 bases between them. The CDR3 nucleotides read TGTGCCAGCAGTCGTGACAGGCCCCAAGAGACCCAGTACTTC. This sequence encodes CASSRDRPQETQYF.

There are a few counts of this clone. This chain connects TRBV29-1 to TRBJ2-7; D is perhaps TRBD2 (5 bases). V was shortened by 3 bases and J by 3 bases, with 9 bases between the two germline ends. The CDR3 has 12 amino acids. CDR1 is SQVTM and CDR2 is ANQGSEA in the germline V gene. The CDR3 spells CSVEYGNYEQYF. CDR3 DNA sequence: TGCAGCGTTGAGTACGGGAACTACGAGCAGTACTTC.

The rearrangement links TRBV4-1 to TRBJ1-1, with 8 bases matching TRBD1. The trim removed 0 bases at V and 11 bases at J, leaving 14 bases unmatched. There are 16 residues in the CDR3. Germline CDR1 reads MGHRA; CDR2 reads YSYEKL. CDR3 nucleotides: TGCGCCAGCAGCCAAGATAGGGGGACAGGACAAGGTATGGCTTTCTTT. This encodes CASSQDRGTGQGMAFF.

The genes are TRBV27 and TRBJ2-3, with D possibly being TRBD1 (8 bases). This CDR3 contains 15 residues. Trimming stripped 5 bases from V and 4 bases from J, with 16 bases between. Germline CDR1 is MNHEY and CDR2 is SMNVEV (reference sequence). CDR3 sequence: CASSHRGGAADTQYF. The CDR3 DNA reads as TGTGCCAGCAGTCACAGGGGGGGGGCTGCAGATACGCAGTATTTT.

This CDR3 is CASSPGLADEQFF. The CDR3 DNA sequence: TGTGCCAGCAGCCCTGGACTAGCGGATGAGCAGTTCTTC. This chain uses TRBV5-4 with TRBJ2-1, with 10 nucleotides matching TRBD2. Germline-derived CDR1 and CDR2 are SGHNT and YYREEE (reference sequence). Trimming at V came to 4 bases and at J to 8 bases, leaving 3 bases not matched to a gene. The CDR3 has 13 amino acids.

The CDR3 region is CASTGQGNTEAFF. As DNA, the CDR3 is TGTGCCAGCACTGGACAGGGGAACACTGAAGCTTTCTTT. The genes are TRBV6-5 and TRBJ1-1, with 8 bases lining up with TRBD1. The CDR3 runs to 13 residues. The trim removed 7 bases at V and 1 base at J, leaving 2 bases unmatched. The V gene's germline CDR1 is MNHEY and CDR2 SVGAGI.

V gene TRBV18 combines with J gene TRBJ1-1; D perhaps matches TRBD1 (6 bases). Trimming cost V 1 base and J 6 bases, with 9 bases left between them. CDR1 is KGHSH, CDR2 LQKENI, per germline. The CDR3 sequence is 13 residues long. CDR3: CASSPRQDAEAFF. The CDR3 DNA follows: TGTGCCAGCTCACCACGACAGGATGCTGAAGCTTTCTTT. The full variable domain, rest sourced from reference TRBV18 and TRBJ1-1, is NAGVMQNPRHLVRRRGQEARLRCSPMKGHSHVYWYRQLPEEGLKFMVYLQKENIIDESGMPKERFSAEFPKEGPSILRIQQVVRGDSAAYFCASSPRQDAEAFFGQGTRLTVV.

J is TRBJ2-7 and V is TRBV6-5; D may be TRBD2 (5 bases). V lost 6 bases, J lost 2 bases, and 14 bases lay in between. The CDR3 runs to 14 residues. In germline, CDR1 is MNHEY, CDR2 SVGAGI. This CDR3 reads CASRAPGNAYEQYF. The CDR3 DNA follows: TGTGCCAGCAGGGCTCCGGGAAACGCCTACGAGCAGTACTTC.

V usage is TRBV19 and J usage is TRBJ2-1, with 12 bases matching TRBD2. This CDR3 is built from 15 residues. Looked up from germline, CDR1 is LNHDA and CDR2 is SQIVND (reference sequence). J lost 2 bases, V lost 10 bases, and 6 bases had no gene match. The CDR3 coding sequence is TGTGCCACCCGACTAGCGGGAGAGGCCTACAATGAGCAGTTCTTC. The encoded protein is CATRLAGEAYNEQFF.

The chain uses TRBV25-1 and TRBJ1-2; D not resolved. Trimming shortened V by 3 bases and J by 8 bases, and 22 bases separated the two germline ends. The CDR3 is 16 amino acids. Germline values: CDR1 MGHDK, CDR2 SYGVNS. For the CDR3, the DNA is TGTGCCAGCAGTGAGCCGCGACGGGGAGGGTCGGGCGGCTACACCTTC. It encodes CASSEPRRGGSGGYTF.

V and J are TRBV5-1 and TRBJ2-1; D is uncertain. The germline V gene encodes CDR1 SGHRS and CDR2 YFSETQ. V was cut by 0 bases and J by 6 bases, with 10 bases left in between. The CDR3 loop spans 14 amino acids. The CDR3 coding sequence is TGCGCCAGCAGCTTGGTCACAGCCCCCAATGAGCAGTTCTTC. Translation gives CASSLVTAPNEQFF.

The sample holds a few counts of this clone. A read error may account for a junction end that differs from germline. The chain is built from TRBV25-1 and TRBJ2-7, with 8 bases that match TRBD2. This CDR3 comprises 15 residues. Germline assignment: CDR1 MGHDK and CDR2 SYGVNS. The CDR3 protein is CASSPIAGSSSEQYF. In nucleotides, the CDR3 is TGTGCCAGCAGTCCCATAGCGGGATCGTCCTCCGAGCAGTACTTC.

This chain connects TRBV7-2 to TRBJ2-1, with D possibly being TRBD1 (6 bases). Trimming took 1 base from V and 9 from J, leaving 10 bases between them. Looked up from germline, CDR1 is SGHTA and CDR2 is FQGNSA. This CDR3 has 13 residues. The CDR3 bases are TGTGCCAGCAGCTTAGGGGGGCGTGTTGAGCAGTTCTTC. Amino acids: CASSLGGRVEQFF.

The rearrangement joins TRBV19 to TRBJ1-5, with unresolved D. From germline, CDR1 is LNHDA and CDR2 SQIVND (reference sequence). Trimming pared 6 bases from V and 0 bases from J, leaving 3 bases between. The CDR3 spans 12 residues. CDR3 nucleotide sequence: TGTGCCAGTAGCCATAGCAATCAGCCCCAGCATTTT. Translating gives CASSHSNQPQHF.

This rearrangement joins TRBV27 to TRBJ1-5; TRBD1 might be the D (6 bases). The ends were cut back, 4 bases at V and 6 bases at J, with 19 bases in the middle. The CDR3 has 16 residues. Germline values: CDR1 MNHEY, CDR2 SMNVEV (reference sequence). Here the CDR3 DNA reads TGTGCCAGCAGTTCCGCGGGGGGGGCTAATTTTCAGCCCCAGCATTTT. This gives the protein CASSSAGGANFQPQHF.

The genes are TRBV6-4 and TRBJ2-1; 16 bases are a match to TRBD2. The CDR3 loop spans 14 amino acids. CDR1 and CDR2 from the germline V gene are MRHNA and SNTAGT. Trimming took 10 bases from V and 8 from J; bases not matched to a gene: 5. CDR3 sequence: CATGTSGRAYEQFF. Written as DNA, the CDR3 is TGTGCCACCGGGACTAGCGGGAGGGCCTATGAGCAGTTCTTC.

This sequence joins TRBV20-1 and TRBJ2-5; D is perhaps TRBD1 (6 bases). Trimming took 5 bases from V and 3 from J, leaving 7 bases between them. Germline CDR1 reads DFQATT; CDR2 reads SNEGSKA (reference sequence). The CDR3 is made up of 11 amino acids. Written as DNA, the CDR3 is TGCAGTGCTCCAGGGGAAGAGACCCAGTACTTC. As protein: CSAPGEETQYF.

The chain employs TRBV6-1 and TRBJ2-5; no clear D. The germline gives CDR1 MNHNS, CDR2 SASEGT. The CDR3 is 14 residues long. Trimming left V 7 bases short and J 4 bases short, with 16 bases between. The CDR3 region is CASTLDHPGETQYF. The CDR3, as DNA: TGTGCCAGCACCCTTGATCACCCGGGAGAGACCCAGTACTTC.

The chain uses TRBV11-3 and TRBJ2-1; 14 bases are shared with TRBD2. CDR1 and CDR2 (germline): SGHNT, YENEEA. The CDR3 totals 16 residues. V gave up 5 bases and J gave up 4 bases; unmatched junction bases: 4. The CDR3 DNA sequence: TGTGCCAGCAGCGGTAGACTAGCGGGAGGGTACAATGAGCAGTTCTTC. Translation gives CASSGRLAGGYNEQFF.

This clone has a handful of counts. One end of the junction fails to match germline, which may point to a read error. The chain joins TRBV11-2 to TRBJ2-7, with D tentatively TRBD2 (6 bases). Germline CDR1 reads SGHAT; CDR2 reads FQNNGV. This CDR3 comprises 16 residues. The DNA of the CDR3 is TGTGCCAGCAGCCTAGATGGGGCTAGCGTTCCCTACGAGCAGTACTTC. Amino acids: CASSLDGASVPYEQYF.

The chain uses TRBV19 and TRBJ2-1; 7 bases line up with TRBD2. Germline CDR1 and CDR2: LNHDA and SQIVND (reference sequence). V lost 3 bases to trimming and J lost 5 bases; unmatched junction nucleotides: 4. The CDR3 is 14 amino acids. For the CDR3, the DNA is TGTGCCAGTAGTATGGCGGGAGACCACAATGAGCAGTTCTTC. Its protein product is CASSMAGDHNEQFF. Combining the CDR3 with reference TRBV19 and TRBJ2-1 gives the whole variable domain DGGITQSPKYLFRKEGQNVTLSCEQNLNHDAMYWYRQDPGQGLRLIYYSQIVNDFQKGDIAEGYSVSREKKESFPLTVTSAQKNPTAFYLCASSMAGDHNEQFFGPGTRLTVL.

This clone was observed a handful of times. The J gene is TRBJ2-2, the V gene TRBV7-9; TRBD2 matches at 12 bases. The CDR3 covers 17 residues. After removal of 4 bases from V and 0 bases from J, the junction contained 3 bases not matched to a gene. CDR1 is SEHNR and CDR2 is FQNEAQ in the germline V gene (reference sequence). This CDR3 reads CASSYPSGRANTGELFF. The CDR3, as DNA: TGTGCCAGCAGCTATCCTAGCGGGAGGGCGAACACCGGGGAGCTGTTTTTT.

The chain has TRBV5-6 and TRBJ2-7, with 8 bases lining up with TRBD2. The CDR3 is 16 amino acids. V dropped 2 bases and J dropped 5; count of bases not matched to a gene: 12. Germline lookup yields CDR1 SGHDT and CDR2 YYEEEE. The CDR3 here is CASSFSVKREIDEQYF. The CDR3 DNA follows: TGTGCCAGCAGCTTTTCCGTAAAGCGGGAGATCGACGAGCAGTACTTC.